This T cell receptor (beta chain) originates from a study of breast tumors, draining lymph nodes, adjacent tissues. Deletions cut 3 bases from V and 5 bases from J, with 7 bases between. The CDR3 totals 13 residues. Germline V lookup: CDR1 KGHSH, CDR2 LQKENI. Using its own MiXCR run on the multiplex PCR reads, TCRdb lists one record per CDR3 protein. Among around 230,000 distinct CDR3 sequences listed, approximately 31% were seen once. Study outcomes and limitations: Data fit most tumor T cells coming from lymph node, expanding in tumor. Tumor and nontumor repertoires were significantly more similar in luminal-like than in basal-like breast cancer. Data only fit, rather than demonstrated, lymph node origin of most tumor T cells. Tumor repertoires ranked between lymph nodes and nontumor tissue in diversity, with V and J gene preferences.

Notes on this clonotype: The antigen is not known.

The lymph nodes were axillary draining lymph nodes from breast cancer patients. This chain connects TRBV18 to TRBJ1-4; D is uncertain. Source material: axillary lymph node tissue. The receptor comes from a female donor with breast cancer. Some clones in this sample may be carry-over from other donors' samples. In DNA form, the CDR3 reads TGTGCCAGCTCACCGGGAGGGAATGAAAAACTGTTTTTT. It yields the protein CASSPGGNEKLFF.